What follows describes a single T cell receptor (beta chain). The antigen this receptor binds is unknown. It has no much larger one-base neighbor in the sample; base qualities were not kept. The germline ends are 7 bases apart after V is trimmed by 1 base and J by 1 base. The CDR3 starts with the cysteine, ends with the phenylalanine, and has 14 residues. The DNA shown is the 42-base CDR3, in frame from base 1. The germline V gene encodes CDR1 SNHLY and CDR2 FYNNEI. The data are from a study of control samples from healthy donors and cancer patients (dated by TCRdb to about 2020). The library was generated by the immunoSEQ multiplex PCR assay. TCRdb took over this immuneACCESS table, retaining in-frame rearrangements with V and J assigned. Such tables are incomplete; in checked studies, under half of the missing clones stem from an unresolved V gene, and the remainder is unexplained. The sample yields 150,000 to 200,000 clones; over 85% were counted once. The ten largest clones add up to 1.1% to 1.5% of the sample.

The origin of this receptor is a young man in good health. In this chain, TRBV2 is recombined with TRBJ1-1; the D segment cannot be called with confidence. The sequencing sample was made of blood. The nucleotide sequence is TGTGCCAGCAGTGAAGGACTGGAGAACACTGAAGCTTTCTTT. Its protein product is CASSEGLENTEAFF.